This is a list of T cell receptor beta chains from one sample in a study of T cells after yellow fever vaccination. TCRdb ran MiXCR on the 5' RACE reads and lists one entry per CDR3 protein. The sample records hundreds of thousands of distinct CDR3 sequences, about 7.8% being singletons. Specimen: PBMCs, collected around 45 days after the first yellow fever vaccination. The origin of the receptors is a man younger than 35 who received the YFV17D yellow fever vaccine. Both conserved end residues are part of each CDR3. A D gene is named only where the DNA matches it firmly. Not every row has a clone size; where given, it reads once, few, many or a size class.

D gene	V gene	J gene	clone size	CDR3 protein	CDR3 DNA
TRBD1	TRBV5-4	TRBJ2-3	many	CASGDRGRDTQYF	TGTGCCAGTGGAGACAGGGGTCGTGATACGCAGTATTTT
TRBD1	TRBV7-2	TRBJ1-3	-	CASSFTGVVSGNTIYF	TGTGCCAGCAGCTTTACAGGGGTCGTGTCTGGAAACACCATATATTTT
TRBD1	TRBV10-3	TRBJ2-2	few	CASGTGRNTGELFF	TGTGCCTCCGGGACAGGGAGAAACACCGGGGAGCTGTTTTTT
-	TRBV24-1	TRBJ2-2	-	CATSEGRDTGELFF	TGTGCCACCAGTGAAGGCAGGGACACCGGGGAGCTGTTTTTT
-	TRBV6-2/TRBV6-3	TRBJ2-7	-	CASSYSNPGNVFRYEQYF	TGTGCCAGCAGTTACTCGAATCCAGGGAATGTTTTTCGGTACGAGCAGTACTTC
-	TRBV5-1	TRBJ1-1	few	CASSPAGRDTEAFF	TGCGCCAGCAGCCCTGCGGGGAGGGACACTGAAGCTTTCTTC
TRBD2	TRBV2	TRBJ2-1	-	CASCFRTSGGIRYEQFF	TGTGCCAGCTGTTTCCGGACTAGCGGGGGGATAAGGTATGAGCAGTTCTTC
-	TRBV7-2	TRBJ2-2	few	CASSFERWGGELFF	TGTGCCAGCAGCTTTGAGCGGTGGGGAGGGGAGCTGTTTTTT
-	TRBV4-2	TRBJ2-5	-	CASSQGRDSGNQETQYF	TGTGCCAGCAGCCAAGGTCGTGACTCTGGGAACCAAGAGACCCAGTACTTC
-	TRBV5-6	TRBJ2-5	many	CASSAPDSYQETQYF	TGTGCCAGCAGTGCCCCTGACAGCTACCAAGAGACCCAGTACTTC
-	TRBV29-1	TRBJ1-1	few	CSVDSGTEAFF	TGCAGCGTTGATAGTGGCACTGAAGCTTTCTTT
-	TRBV3-1	TRBJ1-1	-	CASSQVGRVVTEAFF	TGTGCCAGCAGCCAAGTCGGCAGGGTGGTTACTGAAGCTTTCTTT
-	TRBV11-2	TRBJ2-5	-	CASSLESRRGDQETQYF	TGTGCCAGCAGCTTAGAGTCTCGAAGGGGGGATCAAGAGACCCAGTACTTC
-	TRBV15	TRBJ1-2	-	CATSRQGLYGYTF	TGTGCCACCAGCAGACAGGGGCTGTATGGCTACACCTTC
-	TRBV6-5	TRBJ1-2	few	CASSYSVAVNYGYTF	TGTGCCAGCAGTTACTCGGTTGCGGTTAACTATGGCTACACCTTC
-	TRBV30	TRBJ2-1	few	CAAEGGGVNEQFF	TGTGCCGCCGAAGGAGGGGGGGTCAATGAGCAGTTCTTC
-	TRBV3-1	TRBJ1-1	-	CASSREDSLNTEAFF	TGTGCCAGCAGCCGAGAGGACAGTTTGAACACTGAAGCTTTCTTT
-	TRBV5-1	TRBJ2-7	few	CASSLERVYDEQYF	TGCGCCAGCAGCTTGGAACGGGTTTACGACGAGCAGTACTTC
TRBD1	TRBV9	TRBJ1-1	many	CASSPRGRGEAFF	TGTGCCAGCAGCCCTAGGGGGCGAGGTGAAGCTTTCTTT
-	TRBV5-1	TRBJ2-4	few	CASSLEGRGAKNIQYF	TGCGCCAGCAGCTTGGAGGGGCGGGGAGCCAAAAACATTCAGTACTTC
-	TRBV2	TRBJ2-3	many	CASSEQGLSTDTQYF	TGTGCCAGCAGTGAACAGGGCCTCAGCACAGATACGCAGTATTTT
TRBD1	TRBV2	TRBJ2-3	-	CASRTGQGKDTQYF	TGTGCCAGCAGGACGGGACAGGGGAAAGATACGCAGTATTTT
TRBD1	TRBV5-1	TRBJ2-7	-	CASSLGVYRGNYEQYF	TGCGCCAGCAGCTTGGGGGTTTACAGGGGGAACTACGAGCAGTACTTC
TRBD2	TRBV10-3	TRBJ2-5	-	CAIRETSGGKETQYF	TGTGCCATCAGGGAGACTAGCGGGGGGAAAGAGACCCAGTACTTC
-	TRBV19	TRBJ1-1	few	CASSKKRGGTEAFF	TGTGCCAGTAGCAAAAAAAGGGGAGGCACTGAAGCTTTCTTT
TRBD2	TRBV5-1	TRBJ2-2	-	CASSPGTSRLTGELFF	TGCGCCAGCAGCCCGGGGACTAGTCGCTTGACCGGGGAGCTGTTTTTT
TRBD2	TRBV7-2	TRBJ2-1	few	CASSLDPLAGAPEQFF	TGTGCCAGCAGCTTAGATCCGCTAGCGGGGGCCCCGGAGCAGTTCTTC
-	TRBV18	TRBJ2-7	few	CASSPDGGYEQYF	TGTGCCAGCTCACCGGACGGGGGCTACGAGCAGTACTTC
TRBD1	TRBV6-2/TRBV6-3	TRBJ1-2	-	CASSPRQGSSDYGYTF	TGTGCCAGCAGCCCGCGACAGGGAAGCTCGGACTATGGCTACACCTTC
-	TRBV18	TRBJ2-5	-	CASSPMRSQETQYF	TGTGCCAGCTCACCAATGCGAAGCCAAGAGACCCAGTACTTC
TRBD1	TRBV4-3	TRBJ1-2	few	CASRLYVTGAEYGYTF	TGCGCCAGCAGGCTTTACGTGACAGGGGCGGAGTATGGCTACACCTTC
TRBD1	TRBV4-1	TRBJ1-5	few	CASSQGLQGDQPQHF	TGCGCCAGCAGCCAAGGACTACAGGGGGATCAGCCCCAGCATTTT
-	TRBV4-3	TRBJ2-7	few	CASSQDQVRARLYF	TGCGCCAGCAGCCAAGATCAAGTGAGGGCCCGGCTGTACTTC
TRBD1	TRBV28	TRBJ1-4	few	CASSLVQQGERNEKLFF	TGTGCCAGCAGTTTAGTACAACAGGGGGAACGGAATGAAAAACTGTTTTTT
-	TRBV5-1	TRBJ1-4	-	CASRFGDEKLFF	TGCGCCAGCAGGTTCGGAGATGAAAAACTGTTTTTT
TRBD2	TRBV20-1	TRBJ2-5	many	CSARRGQETQYF	TGCAGTGCTAGGCGGGGGCAAGAGACCCAGTACTTC
-	TRBV3-1	TRBJ2-7	few	CASSPNPTSSYEQYF	TGTGCCAGCAGCCCTAACCCGACAAGCTCCTACGAGCAGTACTTC
TRBD1	TRBV5-6	TRBJ1-1	-	CASSLVVGDREVAFF	TGTGCCAGCAGCTTGGTTGTTGGGGACAGGGAAGTTGCTTTCTTT
-	TRBV7-9	TRBJ1-2	-	CASSFGQYNYGYTF	TGTGCCAGCAGCTTCGGGCAGTACAACTATGGCTACACCTTC
-	TRBV4-1	TRBJ1-1	few	CASSHHRVRGRNTEAFF	TGCGCCAGCAGCCACCACAGGGTCCGGGGTAGGAACACTGAAGCTTTCTTT
-	TRBV20-1	TRBJ2-2	few	CSAGRVGGELFF	TGCAGTGCTGGTCGTGTAGGCGGGGAGCTGTTTTTT
-	TRBV6-5	TRBJ1-3	few	CASSFWTGAGNTIYF	TGTGCCAGCAGTTTTTGGACGGGGGCTGGAAACACCATATATTTT